This passage covers 2 T cell receptor beta chains from one sample sequenced in a study of OX40 agonist ivuxolimab in advanced cancers. Clones were sequenced by immunoSEQ multiplex PCR, and TCRdb holds only the in-frame ones, with some missing. Among about 70,000 clones listed, roughly nine tenths were seen once. The material was CD4+ or CD8+ T cells sorted from blood, obtained in a trial of the OX40 agonist ivuxolimab. Receptor source: an adult with an advanced solid tumor such as melanoma, head and neck, liver or kidney cancer.

The gene calls are TRBV7-8 and TRBJ1-5; 8 bases line up with TRBD1. The CDR3 runs 17 residues. Germline lookup yields CDR1 SGHVS and CDR2 FQNEAQ. With V trimmed by 5 bases and J by 4 bases, 13 bases remained unmatched. The CDR3 loop is CASSPPLSTGANQPQHF. The CDR3 DNA reads as TGTGCCAGCAGCCCCCCCCTCTCGACAGGGGCGAATCAGCCCCAGCATTTT.

This clone is a singleton in its sample. This sequence joins TRBV6-5 and TRBJ2-7; D possibly corresponds to TRBD2 (7 bases). The ends were cut back, 6 bases at V and 3 bases at J, with 18 bases in the middle. The CDR3 totals 15 residues. In germline, CDR1 is MNHEY, CDR2 SVGAGI. The CDR3 region has the DNA TGTGCCAGCAGGGGCGGGGGCAGGAAGGTCTACGAGCAGTACTTC. This translates into CASRGGGRKVYEQYF.